A single sample is the source of the 17 T cell receptor beta chains below, sequenced in a study of T cell repertoires in cytomegalovirus infection. TCRdb analysed the reads with MiXCR anew, one entry per CDR3 protein. The sample contains 400,000 to 600,000 distinct CDR3 sequences, about 42% of which appear only once. Antigens for these TCRs are unknown. The sequenced sample was cultured PBMCs, obtained from culture after CMV antigen stimulation. The receptors come from a human donor in good health (CMV status not recorded). Some clones in this sample may be carry-over from other donors' samples.

The chain has TRBV18 and TRBJ1-2; TRBD1 might be the D (5 bases). V gave up 3 bases and J gave up 7 bases, with 21 bases separating them. From germline, CDR1 is KGHSH and CDR2 LQKENI. The CDR3 length is 16 residues. CDR3 sequence reads: CASSPQGTDAGGGYTF. CDR3 bases: TGTGCCAGCTCACCCCAGGGAACGGACGCGGGCGGTGGCTACACCTTC.

The V gene is TRBV28, the J gene TRBJ2-5, with D uncertain. Germline assignment: CDR1 MDHEN and CDR2 SYDVKM. The V end lost 3 bases, the J end lost 5 bases, and 16 bases lay between the germline ends. CDR3 length equals 15 residues. The CDR3 region has the DNA TGTGCCAGCAGTTTCGGTTGGGCACGTGTTGAGACCCAGTACTTC. Protein: CASSFGWARVETQYF.

The chain carries TRBV10-3 and TRBJ2-3; 9 bases are shared with TRBD1. CDR1 and CDR2 from the germline V gene are ENHRY and SYGVKD. This CDR3 has 17 residues. Trimming removed 6 bases from V and 1 base from J; junction bases left unmatched: 11. The CDR3 region is CAIRPWGDRVGTDTQYF. Written as DNA, the CDR3 is TGTGCCATCAGGCCGTGGGGGGACAGGGTTGGCACAGATACGCAGTATTTT.

A few counts support this clonotype. V gene TRBV2 combines with J gene TRBJ1-5; no definite D call. Germline CDR1 SNHLY, CDR2 FYNNEI. This CDR3 has 14 amino acids. V lost 5 bases to trimming and J lost 3 bases, with 11 bases between them. In nucleotides, the CDR3 is TGTGCCAGCAGTCTAGTCCAGATCAATCAGCCCCAGCATTTT. Amino acid sequence: CASSLVQINQPQHF.

The chain links TRBV7-6 to TRBJ1-3; the D is unclear. The CDR3 runs to 15 residues. Germline V gives CDR1 SGHVS, CDR2 FNYEAQ. Trimming cost V 2 bases and J 3 bases, with 11 bases left between them. The CDR3, as DNA: TGTGCCAGCAGCTTATACGGGAGTATTGGAAACACCATATATTTT. Protein product: CASSLYGSIGNTIYF.

Ten or more counts support this clonotype. The CDR3 DNA sequence: TGTGCCAGCAGTCACTTGGATGAGCAGTTCTTC. Its protein product is CASSHLDEQFF. The chain uses TRBV12-3 or TRBV12-4 and TRBJ2-1; D gene ambiguous. The CDR3 runs to 11 residues. The ends were cut back, 5 bases at V and 8 bases at J, with 7 bases in the middle.

The V gene is TRBV6-6, the J gene TRBJ2-3; D unclear. Germline loops: CDR1 MNHNY, CDR2 SVGAGI (reference sequence). The CDR3 runs to 14 residues. Trimming removed 6 bases from V and 5 bases from J, with 15 bases in between. The CDR3: CASSQTDNGDTQYF. Here the CDR3 DNA reads TGTGCCAGCAGCCAGACTGACAACGGAGATACGCAGTATTTT.

This chain connects TRBV7-8 to TRBJ2-3, with a possible D match to TRBD2 (6 bases). Trimming removed 5 bases from V and 1 base from J, with 13 bases in between. The CDR3 is 15 residues long. Germline loops: CDR1 SGHVS, CDR2 FQNEAQ. The CDR3, as DNA: TGTGCCAGCAGCCCCGGACCGGGGGGCACAGATACGCAGTATTTT. The encoded protein is CASSPGPGGTDTQYF.

Only a few counts were recorded for this clonotype. The chain combines TRBV7-6 with TRBJ2-3, with 11 bases that match TRBD2. The CDR3 loop spans 17 amino acids. CDR1 SGHVS and CDR2 FNYEAQ come from the germline V gene. V lost 1 base, J lost 6 bases, and 9 bases stayed unmatched. The CDR3 protein is CASSLGPSGGSLDTQYF. The CDR3 region has the DNA TGTGCCAGCAGCTTAGGTCCTAGCGGGGGGTCCCTGGATACGCAGTATTTT.

A few counts support this clonotype. The CDR3 DNA follows: TGTGCCAGCAGTTTTGAGCGGCCCACCTACAATGAGCAGTTCTTC. This codes for CASSFERPTYNEQFF. The J gene is TRBJ2-1, the V gene TRBV12-3 or TRBV12-4, with D perhaps matching TRBD2 (5 bases). V was cut by 3 bases and J by 2 bases, with 11 bases left in between. The CDR3 runs to 15 residues.

The table lists this clonotype with a few counts. The CDR3 spells CASSTGPEGEQYF. The CDR3 nucleotides are TGTGCCAGCAGCACCGGCCCCGAGGGGGAGCAGTACTTC. The V call is TRBV7-2, the J call TRBJ2-7; D tentatively fits TRBD1 or TRBD2 (5 bases each). This CDR3 spans 13 amino acids. CDR1 is SGHTA and CDR2 is FQGNSA in the germline V gene. V lost 5 bases, J lost 7 bases, and 15 bases lay in between.

A remark on this clonotype: Germline is not matched at one junction end, which may reflect a read error. The genes are TRBV4-1 and TRBJ1-3; tentatively, D is TRBD1 (5 bases). CDR3 length: 15 residues. Germline loops: CDR1 MGHRA, CDR2 YSYEKL. The CDR3 sequence: CASSQGDRSGNTIYF. The CDR3 DNA follows: TGTGCCAGCAGCCAAGGGGATCGCTCTGGAAACACCATATATTTT.

A remark on this clonotype: A read error may be the cause here, since a much bigger clone is one base away. J is TRBJ2-5 and V is TRBV7-2; possibly TRBD1 or TRBD2 for D (6 bases each). V was pared by 5 bases and J by 7 bases, with 20 bases between. This CDR3 is built from 15 residues. CDR1 is SGHTA and CDR2 is FQGNSA in the germline V gene. The CDR3 protein is CASSPGGSASGTQYF. Here the CDR3 DNA reads TGTGCCAGCAGCCCCGGGGGCTCGGCGTCGGGGACCCAGTACTTC. Drawing the rest from reference TRBV7-2 and TRBJ2-5, the complete variable domain is GAGVSQSPSNKVTEKGKDVELRCDPISGHTALYWYRQSLGQGLEFLIYFQGNSAPDKSGLPSDRFSAERTGGSVSTLTIQRTQQEDSAVYLCASSPGGSASGTQYFGPGTRLLVL.

The chain carries TRBV6-2 or TRBV6-3 and TRBJ2-1; D is ambiguous. Trimming pared 6 bases from V and 2 bases from J, leaving 8 bases between. Germline assignment: CDR1 MNHEY and CDR2 SVGEGT. The CDR3 runs 13 residues. The CDR3 DNA follows: TGTGCCAGCAGCGGTAGGACCTACAATGAGCAGTTCTTC. Translation gives CASSGRTYNEQFF.

The V and J genes are TRBV7-2 and TRBJ1-2; D call uncertain. Trimming shortened V by 1 base and J by 12 bases, and 12 bases separated the two germline ends. This CDR3 is built from 12 residues. Germline V lookup: CDR1 SGHTA, CDR2 FQGNSA. In DNA form, the CDR3 reads TGTGCCAGCAGCTTAGACTACTCCCACCACACCTTC. Its protein is CASSLDYSHHTF.

This clonotype was found once. The chain carries TRBV3-1 and TRBJ1-1; D remains ambiguous. CDR3 size: 13 residues. With 3 bases removed from V and 9 bases from J, the gap between germline ends came to 14 bases. Germline CDR1 reads LGHDT; CDR2 reads YNNKEL (reference sequence). CDR3 region: CASSHPGEVKAFF. In nucleotides, the CDR3 is TGTGCCAGCAGCCATCCGGGTGAAGTTAAAGCTTTCTTT.

V and J are TRBV7-2 and TRBJ1-3; the D gene is possibly TRBD1 (5 bases). Between the trimmed V and J ends, which lost 0 bases and 3 bases, there was a span of 18 bases. Germline CDR1 reads SGHTA; CDR2 reads FQGNSA. The CDR3 is 18 amino acids. CDR3 sequence reads: CASSLAGTPHGSGNTIYF. In DNA form, the CDR3 reads TGTGCCAGCAGCTTAGCTGGGACCCCGCACGGCAGTGGAAACACCATATATTTT. The full variable domain, its missing parts supplied by reference TRBV7-2 and TRBJ1-3, is GAGVSQSPSNKVTEKGKDVELRCDPISGHTALYWYRQSLGQGLEFLIYFQGNSAPDKSGLPSDRFSAERTGGSVSTLTIQRTQQEDSAVYLCASSLAGTPHGSGNTIYFGEGSWLTVV.